This note documents a single T cell receptor (beta chain) sequence. Its target is unknown. The data originate from a study of T cell responses to AZD1222 COVID-19 vaccine. The CDR3 is made up of 15 amino acids. Germline-derived CDR1 and CDR2 are KGHSH and LQKENI. V lost 1 base to trimming and J lost 3 bases, with 13 bases between them. The study, taken as a whole, reports: Recipients of AZD1222 seropositive at baseline numbered only 6 or 7. Nearly half of spike-specific TCRs reportedly go after variant regions that carry no mutations. Mostly white British, mostly female donors; authors suggested clonal diversity may be underestimated. In all cases, repertoires were sampled only after the peak T cell response.

Method: immunoSEQ multiplex PCR; TCRdb's copy keeps in-frame clones and lacks some. The sample comprises around 110,000 clones, roughly 85% of which are singletons, and 4.8% rests with the top ten. Sequencing used peripheral blood, obtained 28 days after the second AZD1222 dose. The chain couples TRBV18 to TRBJ2-7; D not resolved. This TCR derives from an adult who received the AZD1222 COVID-19 vaccine. CDR3 region: CASSPLPPDGYEQYF. The CDR3 DNA reads TGTGCCAGCTCACCACTGCCACCCGACGGCTACGAGCAGTACTTC.